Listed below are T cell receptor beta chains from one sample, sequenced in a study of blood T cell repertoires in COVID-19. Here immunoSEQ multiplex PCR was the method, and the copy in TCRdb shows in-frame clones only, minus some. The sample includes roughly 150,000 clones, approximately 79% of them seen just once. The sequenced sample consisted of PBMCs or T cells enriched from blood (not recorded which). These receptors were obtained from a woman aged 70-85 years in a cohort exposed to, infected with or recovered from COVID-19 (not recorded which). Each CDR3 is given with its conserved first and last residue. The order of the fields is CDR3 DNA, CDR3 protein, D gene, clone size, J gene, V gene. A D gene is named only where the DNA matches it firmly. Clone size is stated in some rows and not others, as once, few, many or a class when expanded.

CDR3 DNA: TGTGCCAGCAGTTCCGCCGGGACAGCCCACGGTGGCTACACCTTC; CDR3 protein: CASSSAGTAHGGYTF; D gene: TRBD1; clone size: .; J gene: TRBJ1-2; V gene: TRBV28
CDR3 DNA: TGTGCCAGCAGCGCACAGGGTTCCTTAGGCTATGGCTACACCTTC; CDR3 protein: CASSAQGSLGYGYTF; D gene: .; clone size: .; J gene: TRBJ1-2; V gene: TRBV11-2
CDR3 DNA: TGTGCCAGCAGGACCGCGGGACTAGCGGGACATGGGCGTGAGCAGTACTTC; CDR3 protein: CASRTAGLAGHGREQYF; D gene: TRBD2; clone size: once; J gene: TRBJ2-7; V gene: TRBV28
CDR3 DNA: TGTGCCAGCAGTTATGGGGGACAGGGTTTCTCCTACGAGCAGTACTTC; CDR3 protein: CASSYGGQGFSYEQYF; D gene: TRBD1; clone size: .; J gene: TRBJ2-7; V gene: TRBV6-5
CDR3 DNA: TGTGCCAGCAGCCTTAGCGGGAGTATTCGCGCTGAGCAGTTCTTC; CDR3 protein: CASSLSGSIRAEQFF; D gene: TRBD2; clone size: .; J gene: TRBJ2-1; V gene: TRBV7-6
CDR3 DNA: TGTGCCAGCAGCGACACTAGCGGAATTTACAATGAGCAGTTCTTC; CDR3 protein: CASSDTSGIYNEQFF; D gene: TRBD2; clone size: few; J gene: TRBJ2-1; V gene: TRBV28
CDR3 DNA: TGCGCCAGCAGCTCCAATAGCGGGGGGCCCTACGAGCAGTACTTC; CDR3 protein: CASSSNSGGPYEQYF; D gene: TRBD2; clone size: .; J gene: TRBJ2-7; V gene: TRBV5-1
CDR3 DNA: TGTGCCAGCAGCTTCCTGGGACTAGCGGGAGGATTGGCCTACAATGAGCAGTTCTTC; CDR3 protein: CASSFLGLAGGLAYNEQFF; D gene: TRBD2; clone size: .; J gene: TRBJ2-1; V gene: TRBV7-2
CDR3 DNA: TGTGCCACTCAGACAGGAGAAACAGATACGCAGTATTTT; CDR3 protein: CATQTGETDTQYF; D gene: .; clone size: few; J gene: TRBJ2-3; V gene: TRBV10-3
CDR3 DNA: TGTGCCAGCAGCTTAGACCGGGACAGGGATCGAATCCCCTTC; CDR3 protein: CASSLDRDRDRIPF; D gene: TRBD1; clone size: few; J gene: TRBJ1-2; V gene: TRBV5-4
CDR3 DNA: TGTGCCAGCAGCGTAGGACAGGGGGCGGCTAATGAAAAACTGTTTTTT; CDR3 protein: CASSVGQGAANEKLFF; D gene: TRBD1; clone size: .; J gene: TRBJ1-4; V gene: TRBV9
CDR3 DNA: TGTGCCAGCAGGAGGCGGGCCCCGAATTACGATGAGCAGTTCTTC; CDR3 protein: CASRRRAPNYDEQFF; D gene: .; clone size: .; J gene: TRBJ2-1; V gene: TRBV6-5
CDR3 DNA: TGTGCCAGCAGCCAATTCGGACTAGCGGGAAGAGATACGCAGTATTTT; CDR3 protein: CASSQFGLAGRDTQYF; D gene: TRBD2; clone size: few; J gene: TRBJ2-3; V gene: TRBV3-1/TRBV3-2
CDR3 DNA: TGTGCCAGCAGCTTAACACATGAAGCGGACCGCACAGATACGCAGTATTTT; CDR3 protein: CASSLTHEADRTDTQYF; D gene: .; clone size: .; J gene: TRBJ2-3; V gene: TRBV7-3
CDR3 DNA: TGTGCCAGCAGCGTTCAGGGGGATTATGGCTACACCTTC; CDR3 protein: CASSVQGDYGYTF; D gene: TRBD1; clone size: .; J gene: TRBJ1-2; V gene: TRBV9